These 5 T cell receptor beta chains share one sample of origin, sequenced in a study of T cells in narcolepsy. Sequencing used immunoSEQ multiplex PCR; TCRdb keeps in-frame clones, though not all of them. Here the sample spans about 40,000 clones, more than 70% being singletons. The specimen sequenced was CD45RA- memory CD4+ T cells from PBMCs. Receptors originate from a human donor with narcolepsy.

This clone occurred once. CDR3 residues: CASSITGTHTEAFF. DNA of the CDR3: TGCGCCAGCAGCATCACCGGGACCCACACTGAAGCTTTCTTT. The chain joins TRBV5-1 to TRBJ1-1; perhaps TRBD1 as D (5 bases). The germline V and J ends were trimmed by 4 bases and 3 bases, with 13 bases remaining between them. The CDR3 runs to 14 residues. Germline CDR1 reads SGHRS; CDR2 reads YFSETQ. Full variable domain (rest looked up from reference TRBV5-1 and TRBJ1-1): KAGVTQTPRYLIKTRGQQVTLSCSPISGHRSVSWYQQTPGQGLQFLFEYFSETQRNKGNFPGRFSGRQFSNSRSEMNVSTLELGDSALYLCASSITGTHTEAFFGQGTRLTVV.

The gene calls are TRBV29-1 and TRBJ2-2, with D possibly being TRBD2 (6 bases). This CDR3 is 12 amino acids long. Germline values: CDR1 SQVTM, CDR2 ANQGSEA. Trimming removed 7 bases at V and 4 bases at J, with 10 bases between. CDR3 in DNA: TGCAGCGCTGGTAGCGGCACCGGGGAGCTGTTTTTT. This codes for CSAGSGTGELFF.

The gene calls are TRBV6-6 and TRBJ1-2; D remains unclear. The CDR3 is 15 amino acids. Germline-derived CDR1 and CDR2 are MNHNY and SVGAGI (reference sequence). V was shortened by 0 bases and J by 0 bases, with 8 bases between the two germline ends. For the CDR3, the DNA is TGTGCCAGCAGTTACTCGCTGAACTCTAACTATGGCTACACCTTC. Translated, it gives CASSYSLNSNYGYTF.

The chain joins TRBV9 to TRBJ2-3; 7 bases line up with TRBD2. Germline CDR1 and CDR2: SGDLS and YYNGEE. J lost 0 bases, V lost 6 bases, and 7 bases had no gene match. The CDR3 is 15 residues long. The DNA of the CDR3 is TGTGCCAGCACCCCAAGCGGGACTAGCACAGATACGCAGTATTTT. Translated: CASTPSGTSTDTQYF.

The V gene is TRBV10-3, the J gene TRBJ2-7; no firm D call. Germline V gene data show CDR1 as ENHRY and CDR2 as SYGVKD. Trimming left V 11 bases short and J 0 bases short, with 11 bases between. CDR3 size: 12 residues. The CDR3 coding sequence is TGTGCCGCTACTTCAAGCTCCTACGAGCAGTACTTC. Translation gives CAATSSSYEQYF.